The 25 T cell receptor beta chains presented below share a single source sample, sequenced in a study of OX40 agonist ivuxolimab in advanced cancers. Assay used: immunoSEQ multiplex PCR; TCRdb lists only in-frame clones, some missing. This sample carries 150,000 to 190,000 clones, approximately 94% of them seen once, and the ten largest clones take around 0.33%. The sequences come from CD4+ or CD8+ T cells sorted from blood, collected in a trial of the OX40 agonist ivuxolimab. All receptors come from an adult with an advanced solid tumor such as melanoma, head and neck, liver or kidney cancer.

The sample holds one count of this clone. The chain combines TRBV10-1 with TRBJ2-3; tentatively, D is TRBD1 (6 bases). Germline lookup yields CDR1 WNHNN and CDR2 SYGVQD (reference sequence). The germline V and J ends were trimmed by 2 bases and 1 base, with 13 bases remaining between them. The CDR3 contains 16 residues. The CDR3 is CASSEGLAGGTDTQYF. CDR3 DNA sequence: TGCGCCAGCAGTGAGGGGTTGGCAGGGGGCACAGATACGCAGTATTTT.

The CDR3 DNA is TGCAGCGTTGAAAGGCTAGCGGCCTACAATGAGCAGTTCTTC. Its translation: CSVERLAAYNEQFF. The rearrangement links TRBV29-1 to TRBJ2-1, with 7 positions matching TRBD2. J lost 2 bases, V lost 2 bases, and 3 bases had no gene match. Germline CDR1 and CDR2: SQVTM and ANQGSEA. This CDR3 has 14 amino acids.

V is TRBV11-2 and J is TRBJ1-3; 7 nucleotides match TRBD1. CDR1 and CDR2 (germline): SGHAT, FQNNGV. V lost 3 bases and J lost 3; bases outside the gene matches: 5. This CDR3 is built from 15 residues. This CDR3 is CASSFYGDSGNTIYF. The DNA for the CDR3 is TGTGCCAGCAGCTTTTATGGGGACAGTGGAAACACCATATATTTT.

J is TRBJ1-6 and V is TRBV5-1, with TRBD1 matching over 8 bases. CDR3 length: 16 residues. Germline CDR1 SGHRS, CDR2 YFSETQ. J lost 9 bases, V lost 5 bases, and 13 bases had no gene match. The CDR3 protein is CASSPGQGSMCSPLHF. As DNA, the CDR3 is TGCGCCAGCAGTCCTGGACAGGGTAGTATGTGTTCACCCCTCCACTTT.

The gene calls are TRBV19 and TRBJ2-7; 15 positions agree with TRBD2. The germline gives CDR1 LNHDA, CDR2 SQIVND (reference sequence). The V and J ends lost 6 bases and 0 bases, in that order; junction bases with no gene match: 15. The CDR3 runs to 20 residues. In DNA, the CDR3 is TGTGCCAGTAGCCGCGGACGGGGACTAGCGGGAGGAGGGAGCTCCTACGAGCAGTACTTC. Translating it yields CASSRGRGLAGGGSSYEQYF. The complete variable domain, with remaining parts taken from reference TRBV19 and TRBJ2-7, reads DGGITQSPKYLFRKEGQNVTLSCEQNLNHDAMYWYRQDPGQGLRLIYYSQIVNDFQKGDIAEGYSVSREKKESFPLTVTSAQKNPTAFYLCASSRGRGLAGGGSSYEQYFGPGTRLTVT.

The gene calls are TRBV10-3 and TRBJ2-7, with D perhaps matching TRBD2 (6 bases). V lost 7 bases to trimming and J lost 5 bases, with 15 bases between them. The CDR3 has 13 amino acids. CDR1 and CDR2 from the germline V gene are ENHRY and SYGVKD. The CDR3 nucleotides are TGTGCCATCATGGGAGGAGGGTATGACGAGCAGTACTTC. This codes for CAIMGGGYDEQYF.

V and J are TRBV4-1 and TRBJ2-1; 10 bases line up with TRBD1. V lost 6 bases to trimming and J lost 8 bases; unmatched junction nucleotides: 10. The CDR3 totals 15 residues. The germline V gene has CDR1 MGHRA and CDR2 YSYEKL. The CDR3 bases are TGCGCCAGCAGACCCGGACAGGGGGAAGGATATGAGCAGTTCTTC. Translated: CASRPGQGEGYEQFF.

V usage is TRBV18 and J usage is TRBJ1-1; possible D gene TRBD1, 6 bases. V dropped 6 bases and J dropped 2 bases, with 10 bases sitting between them. Looked up from germline, CDR1 is KGHSH and CDR2 is LQKENI. The CDR3 length is 13 residues. CDR3 sequence reads: CASSAGGNTEAFF. CDR3 DNA sequence: TGTGCCAGCTCCGCCGGGGGCAACACTGAAGCTTTCTTT.

CDR3 sequence: CASSIWGQGGGELFF. CDR3 nucleotides: TGTGCCAGTAGTATCTGGGGACAGGGAGGCGGGGAGCTGTTTTTT. This chain links TRBV19 with TRBJ2-2; 9 bases line up with TRBD1. The trim removed 3 bases at V and 7 bases at J, leaving 6 bases unmatched. This CDR3 has 15 amino acids. From germline, CDR1 is LNHDA and CDR2 SQIVND (reference sequence).

This clone has only one observation. The CDR3 bases are TGCGCCAGCAGCTTGCTGGCGATCTCTGGAAACACCATATATTTT. This sequence encodes CASSLLAISGNTIYF. The chain links TRBV5-1 to TRBJ1-3; D is undetermined. The V gene's germline CDR1 is SGHRS and CDR2 YFSETQ. This CDR3 has 15 amino acids. V was cut by 1 base and J by 0 bases, with 8 bases left in between.

This clone has just a few counts. The CDR3 region is CASRVTGSSHGYTF. DNA of the CDR3: TGTGCCAGCAGGGTGACAGGGTCCTCGCATGGCTACACCTTC. V is TRBV6-1 and J is TRBJ1-2, with TRBD1 matching 7 bases. Trimming removed 6 bases from V and 6 bases from J; junction bases left unmatched: 10. The CDR3 runs 14 residues. Germline values: CDR1 MNHNS, CDR2 SASEGT.

V gene TRBV29-1 combines with J gene TRBJ1-3; D not certain. The germline CDR1 and CDR2 sequences are SQVTM and ANQGSEA. This CDR3 spans 13 amino acids. The CDR3 protein is CSVTRNSGNTIYF. CDR3 in DNA: TGCAGTGTGACACGCAACTCTGGAAACACCATATATTTT.

The chain joins TRBV28 to TRBJ2-7; the match to TRBD2 covers 12 bases. The CDR3 runs 15 residues. CDR1 MDHEN and CDR2 SYDVKM come from the germline V gene. V shed 6 bases, J shed 1 base, and the junction held 4 bases outside the gene matches. CDR3 sequence: CASRLGLAGSYEQYF. CDR3 in DNA: TGTGCCAGCAGGCTCGGACTAGCGGGGTCCTACGAGCAGTACTTC.

The gene calls are TRBV7-2 and TRBJ1-3; D may be TRBD1 (5 bases). Germline-derived CDR1 and CDR2 are SGHTA and FQGNSA. V lost 5 bases and J lost 2, with 7 bases in between. The CDR3 consists of 13 residues. CDR3 sequence (DNA): TGTGCCAGCAGCGTGGGGGCTGGAAACACCATATATTTT. Amino acid sequence: CASSVGAGNTIYF. The variable domain in full, with the rest retrieved from reference TRBV7-2 and TRBJ1-3, is GAGVSQSPSNKVTEKGKDVELRCDPISGHTALYWYRQSLGQGLEFLIYFQGNSAPDKSGLPSDRFSAERTGGSVSTLTIQRTQQEDSAVYLCASSVGAGNTIYFGEGSWLTVV.

The gene calls are TRBV6-5 and TRBJ1-5; no clear D gene. CDR3 length: 13 residues. V was clipped by 8 bases and J by 0 bases, with 8 bases between them. Germline CDR1 MNHEY, CDR2 SVGAGI. CDR3 bases: TGTGCCAGCGCGGACTTTAGCAATCAGCCCCAGCATTTT. Protein product: CASADFSNQPQHF.

This chain connects TRBV28 to TRBJ1-2; D unresolved. Germline V gives CDR1 MDHEN, CDR2 SYDVKM. V was trimmed by 3 bases and J by 4 bases, leaving 18 bases between them. This CDR3 has 16 residues. CDR3 coding DNA: TGTGCCAGCAGTTTCGTGACCGGTCGAAGGAGCTATGGCTACACCTTC. This gives the protein CASSFVTGRRSYGYTF.

The CDR3 reads CASSPRAGGHNEQFF. In nucleotides, the CDR3 is TGTGCCAGCAGCCCCCGGGCGGGAGGCCACAATGAGCAGTTCTTC. The chain carries TRBV9 and TRBJ2-1; 8 nucleotides align to TRBD2. CDR1 and CDR2 (germline): SGDLS, YYNGEE. J gave up 5 bases and V 4 bases, and 8 bases lay outside the gene matches. The CDR3 loop spans 15 amino acids.

The chain is built from TRBV14 and TRBJ2-2; D uncertain. Germline-derived CDR1 and CDR2 are SGHDN and FVKESK. The CDR3 has 13 amino acids. Deletions cut 10 bases from V and 2 bases from J, with 11 bases between. CDR3 DNA: TGTGCCATCAGGACGGTTAACACCGGGGAGCTGTTTTTT. Translating gives CAIRTVNTGELFF.

The V gene is TRBV10-3, the J gene TRBJ2-7; D perhaps matches TRBD1 (6 bases). CDR3 length equals 12 residues. Germline-derived CDR1 and CDR2 are ENHRY and SYGVKD. Trimming pared 6 bases from V and 7 bases from J, leaving 13 bases between. The DNA of the CDR3 is TGTGCCATCAGACAGGGCGAGGTGGAGCAGTACTTC. The encoded protein is CAIRQGEVEQYF.

The rearrangement links TRBV28 to TRBJ1-2; TRBD1 is a possible D gene (5 bases). The V gene lost 1 base and the J gene lost 4 bases, with 10 bases spanning the gap. CDR1 is MDHEN and CDR2 is SYDVKM in the germline V gene. This CDR3 contains 14 residues. DNA for the CDR3: TGTGCCAGCAGTTTATCCCAGGGAATCTATGGCTACACCTTC. This translates into CASSLSQGIYGYTF.

The J gene is TRBJ2-1, the V gene TRBV10-1, with 11 bases matching TRBD2. Germline CDR1 reads WNHNN; CDR2 reads SYGVQD (reference sequence). There are 19 residues in the CDR3. V lost 8 bases, J lost 0 bases, and 15 bases stayed unmatched. The CDR3 is CASVSKGTSGRSSYNEQFF. CDR3 nucleotide sequence: TGCGCCAGCGTCTCTAAAGGGACTAGCGGTAGGAGCTCCTACAATGAGCAGTTCTTC.

The J gene is TRBJ2-7, the V gene TRBV18; possibly TRBD1 for D (5 bases). V gave up 0 bases and J gave up 4 bases, with 13 bases separating them. The CDR3 extends over 15 amino acids. Germline V gene sequence: CDR1 KGHSH, CDR2 LQKENI. The CDR3 spells CASSPPAGKSYEQYF. The CDR3 DNA reads as TGTGCCAGCTCACCACCGGCAGGGAAGTCTTACGAGCAGTACTTC.

V gene TRBV9 combines with J gene TRBJ1-5; 7 nucleotides agree with TRBD1. From germline, CDR1 is SGDLS and CDR2 YYNGEE. The CDR3 runs 19 residues. V trimming: 0 bases; J trimming: 2 bases; junction bases outside the gene matches: 14. The chain's CDR3 is CASSVGPVGAGGGNQPQHF. In nucleotides, the CDR3 is TGTGCCAGCAGCGTAGGCCCCGTCGGGGCAGGGGGAGGCAATCAGCCCCAGCATTTT.

The rearrangement uses TRBV5-1 and TRBJ2-3; 8 bases line up with TRBD2. Germline V gene lookup returns CDR1 SGHRS and CDR2 YFSETQ. The J segment lost 3 bases and the V segment lost 4 bases, leaving 10 bases of the junction unmatched. CDR3 length: 16 amino acids. This CDR3 is CASSHLGGGRTDTQYF. CDR3 DNA: TGCGCCAGCAGCCACCTAGGAGGCGGGAGGACAGATACGCAGTATTTT.

This chain joins TRBV5-4 and TRBJ1-4; 7 bases are a match to TRBD1. CDR3 size: 15 residues. Germline loops: CDR1 SGHNT, CDR2 YYREEE (reference sequence). The V gene end was trimmed by 0 bases and the J gene end by 10 bases; junction bases not matched to a gene: 9. The CDR3 DNA reads as TGTGCCAGCAGCTTGGGGTCCGGACAGGAGGGAAAACTGTTTTTT. It is translated as CASSLGSGQEGKLFF.